This T cell receptor (beta chain) was identified during a study of beta chain features in type 1 diabetes. General study findings and limits: Diminished insertions and augmented deletions at VDJ junctions characterized type 1 diabetes patients.

The CDR3 has 15 residues. Germline V gene lookup returns CDR1 SEHNR and CDR2 FQNEAQ (reference sequence). V trimming: 1 base; J trimming: 2 bases; junction bases outside the gene matches: 3. Reverse transcribing all isolated RNA meant expressed TCRB transcripts were sequenced. Clones were read by immunoSEQ multiplex PCR, and TCRdb kept only the in-frame ones, dropping some. The table has fewer than 250,000 clones, roughly an eighth seen once. Only a few counts were recorded for this clone. Its target is unknown. The receptor's source is a woman aged 40 to 50 in good health. Sequenced: naive CD4+ T cells from blood. This chain joins TRBV7-9 and TRBJ2-7, with 9 bases lining up with TRBD2. The CDR3: CASSLGASGAYEQYF. CDR3 coding DNA: TGTGCCAGCAGCTTAGGGGCTAGCGGGGCCTACGAGCAGTACTTC.